What follows are 2 T cell receptor beta chains derived from one specimen sequenced in a study of beta chain features in type 1 diabetes. Study-level results: A moderate, significant TCRB CDR3 shortening appeared in type 1 diabetes across four CD4+ subsets.

These TCRs' antigens remain unknown. Sequenced material consisted of expressed TCRB transcripts (all of the isolated RNA was reverse transcribed). Method: immunoSEQ multiplex PCR; TCRdb's copy keeps in-frame clones and lacks some. There are roughly 150,000 clones in the sample; around 10% occur only once, and approximately 0.46% lies in the top ten. The sample comprised central memory CD4+ T cells from blood. The receptors derive from a man aged 30 to 45 with type 1 diabetes.

This clone was seen more than once but under ten times. This chain connects TRBV11-2 to TRBJ2-2; D gene unclear. CDR1 is SGHAT and CDR2 is FQNNGV in the germline V gene. The V end lost 2 bases, the J end lost 3 bases, and 13 bases lay between the germline ends. CDR3 length: 16 amino acids. Here the CDR3 reads CASSLYSLSDTGELFF. In DNA form, the CDR3 reads TGTGCCAGCAGCTTATACTCGTTGAGTGACACCGGGGAGCTGTTTTTT.

In its sample, this clone was seen a few times. The rearrangement joins TRBV18 to TRBJ2-2; D possibly corresponds to TRBD1 (6 bases). Deletions cut 4 bases from V and 2 bases from J, with 8 bases between. Germline-derived CDR1 and CDR2 are KGHSH and LQKENI. The CDR3 spans 14 residues. CDR3 DNA sequence: TGTGCCAGCTCACAACAGGGAAACACCGGGGAGCTGTTTTTT. The encoded protein is CASSQQGNTGELFF.